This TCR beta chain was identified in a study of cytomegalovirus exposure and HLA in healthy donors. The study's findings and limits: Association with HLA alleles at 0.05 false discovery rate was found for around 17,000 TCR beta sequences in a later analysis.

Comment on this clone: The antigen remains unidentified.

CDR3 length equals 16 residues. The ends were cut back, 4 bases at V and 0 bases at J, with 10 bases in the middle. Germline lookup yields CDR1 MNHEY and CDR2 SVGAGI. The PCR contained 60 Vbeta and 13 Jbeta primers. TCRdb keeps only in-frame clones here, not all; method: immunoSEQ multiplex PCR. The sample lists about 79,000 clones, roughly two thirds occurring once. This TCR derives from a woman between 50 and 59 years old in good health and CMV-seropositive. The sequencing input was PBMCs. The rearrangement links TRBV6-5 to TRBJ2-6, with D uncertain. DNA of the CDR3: TGTGCCAGCAGTTTTATACTCGGCTCTGGGGCCAACGTCCTGACTTTC. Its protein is CASSFILGSGANVLTF.